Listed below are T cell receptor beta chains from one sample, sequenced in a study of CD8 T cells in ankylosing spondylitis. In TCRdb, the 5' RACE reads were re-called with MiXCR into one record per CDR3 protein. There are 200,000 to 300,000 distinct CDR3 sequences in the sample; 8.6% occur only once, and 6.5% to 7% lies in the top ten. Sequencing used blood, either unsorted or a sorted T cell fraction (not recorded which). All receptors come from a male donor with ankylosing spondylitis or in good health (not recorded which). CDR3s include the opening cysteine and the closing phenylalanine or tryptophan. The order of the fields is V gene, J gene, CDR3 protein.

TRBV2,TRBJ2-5,CASSVRFGTQYF
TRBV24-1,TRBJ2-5,CATSANDVGTQYF
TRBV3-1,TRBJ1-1,CASSLRDRGLYNAEAFF
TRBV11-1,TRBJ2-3,CASSPAPLALRSTDTQYF
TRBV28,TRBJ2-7,CASSSGGLGEQYF
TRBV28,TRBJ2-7,CASSPGLAGVEQYF
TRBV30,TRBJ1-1,CAWSVRTMNTEAFF
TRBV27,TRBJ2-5,CASRPGREETQYF
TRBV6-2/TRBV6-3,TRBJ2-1,CASSPGSTNNNEQFF
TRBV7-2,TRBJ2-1,CASSSAGTRSYNEQFF
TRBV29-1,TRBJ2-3,CSVVRSSGRADTQYF
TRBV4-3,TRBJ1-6,CASSQDPGTGGSPLHF
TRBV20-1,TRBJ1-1,CSAREDRAGTTEAFF
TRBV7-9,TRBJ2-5,CASSLSSETQYF
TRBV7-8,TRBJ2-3,CASKAWQTTDTQYF
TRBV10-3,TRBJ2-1,CAISESTTNYNEQFF
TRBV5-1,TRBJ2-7,CASSFTRGPNEQYF
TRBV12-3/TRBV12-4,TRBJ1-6,CASSWRISSSYNSPLHF
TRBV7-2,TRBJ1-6,CADWDRVRRNSPLHF
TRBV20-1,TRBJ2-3,CSAERQDGTDTQYF
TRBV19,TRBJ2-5,CASGQGGETQYF
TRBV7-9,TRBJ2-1,CASSPGRFSPEQFF